The 18 T cell receptor beta chains below were found in one sample sequenced in a study of T cells in localized non-small cell lung cancer. Only in-frame clones appear in the TCRdb table, and some are missing; sequencing was by immunoSEQ multiplex PCR. This sample has some 50,000 clones; about 88% occur once, and the top ten carry 15% to 20%. The sequencing here drew on PBMCs, taken before any cancer treatment. The receptor set was obtained from a female donor with stage II lung adenocarcinoma.

The chain recombines TRBV5-4 with TRBJ1-2, with D uncertain. The V gene lost 0 bases and the J gene lost 6 bases, with 9 bases spanning the gap. The CDR3 sequence is 13 residues long. The germline CDR1 and CDR2 sequences are SGHNT and YYREEE (reference sequence). The CDR3 loop reads CASSLGKAHGYTF. The CDR3, as DNA: TGTGCCAGCAGCTTGGGCAAAGCACATGGCTACACCTTC.

The chain recombines TRBV9 with TRBJ1-1, with 7 bases lining up with TRBD1. The junction had 10 bases not matched to a gene; V was cut back by 3 bases and J by 2 bases. The germline V gene has CDR1 SGDLS and CDR2 YYNGEE. The CDR3 is 16 residues long. The CDR3 spells CASSERQGSINTEAFF. CDR3 coding DNA: TGTGCCAGCAGCGAGAGACAGGGATCTATCAACACTGAAGCTTTCTTT.

The chain recombines TRBV21-1 with TRBJ1-4; the tabulated D call, TRBD1, remains unverified against the DNA. TRBV21-1 represents a pseudogene. This CDR3 spans 18 amino acids. CDR3: CASRQDRDGVATNEKLFF. The CDR3 nucleotides read TGTGCCAGCAGGCAAGACAGGGACGGAGTTGCAACTAATGAAAAACTGTTTTTT.

The CDR3 loop reads CASSQGANTEAFF. CDR3 sequence (DNA): TGTGCCAGCTCCCAAGGGGCGAACACTGAAGCTTTCTTT. This chain joins TRBV18 and TRBJ1-1; perhaps TRBD1 as D (5 bases). The CDR3 contains 13 residues. Germline V lookup: CDR1 KGHSH, CDR2 LQKENI. Trimming removed 6 bases from V and 1 base from J, with 9 bases in between.

CDR3 sequence (DNA): TGTGCCAGCCACAAAGGAACAGGCTCGAACACTGAAGCTTTCTTT. Amino acids: CASHKGTGSNTEAFF. V usage is TRBV25-1 and J usage is TRBJ1-1; possible D gene TRBD1, 5 bases. The germline CDR1 and CDR2 sequences are MGHDK and SYGVNS. V gave up 8 bases and J gave up 1 base, with 17 bases separating them. There are 15 residues in the CDR3. Full variable domain (rest looked up from reference TRBV25-1 and TRBJ1-1): EADIYQTPRYLVIGTGKKITLECSQTMGHDKMYWYQQDPGMELHLIHYSYGVNSTEKGDLSSESTVSRIRTEHFPLTLESARPSHTSQYLCASHKGTGSNTEAFFGQGTRLTVV.

This chain joins TRBV4-1 and TRBJ2-1; tentatively, D is TRBD1 or TRBD2 (5 bases each). Trimming cost V 3 bases and J 7 bases, with 13 bases left between them. The germline V gene encodes CDR1 MGHRA and CDR2 YSYEKL. The CDR3 is 14 amino acids. The CDR3, as DNA: TGCGCCAGCAGCCACGTCGGGACCCGTAATGAGCAGTTCTTC. Its translation: CASSHVGTRNEQFF.

This chain links TRBV30 with TRBJ1-1; 9 bases are shared with TRBD1. With 1 base clipped from V and 1 base from J, the junction kept 4 bases outside the gene matches. Germline CDR1 and CDR2: GTSNPN and SVGIG (reference sequence). CDR3 size: 15 residues. The CDR3 DNA sequence: TGTGCCTGGAGTGAGGTGACAGGGGGGAACACTGAAGCTTTCTTT. This codes for CAWSEVTGGNTEAFF.

This chain links TRBV30 with TRBJ2-1; D may match TRBD1 or TRBD2 (5 bases each). Trimming removed 5 bases at V and 2 bases at J, with 10 bases between. Germline V CDR1 and CDR2: GTSNPN, SVGIG (reference sequence). The CDR3 contains 13 residues. CDR3 in DNA: TGTGCCTGGGAAGAGGGGCCCTACAATGAGCAGTTCTTC. It encodes CAWEEGPYNEQFF.

The chain has TRBV18 and TRBJ2-1; 14 bases fit TRBD2. The germline V gene encodes CDR1 KGHSH and CDR2 LQKENI. The length of the CDR3 is 18 residues. After removal of 0 bases from V and 4 bases from J, the junction contained 5 bases not matched to a gene. The CDR3 DNA is TGTGCCAGCTCACCACCGGGACTAGCGGGGGCCCAATACAATGAGCAGTTCTTC. Amino acids: CASSPPGLAGAQYNEQFF.

The chain links TRBV10-3 to TRBJ1-1; no definite D call. The germline V gene has CDR1 ENHRY and CDR2 SYGVKD. This CDR3 is 13 amino acids long. V shed 0 bases and J shed 2 bases, with 4 bases lying between them. Here the CDR3 reads CAISESVNTEAFF. As DNA, the CDR3 is TGTGCCATCAGTGAGTCGGTCAACACTGAAGCTTTCTTT.

This CDR3 reads CASSLGPIQGDGYTF. The CDR3 DNA follows: TGTGCCAGCAGCTTAGGCCCGATACAGGGTGATGGCTACACCTTC. The gene calls are TRBV7-6 and TRBJ1-2; possibly TRBD1 for D (6 bases). The CDR3 contains 15 residues. V was trimmed by 1 base and J by 6 bases, leaving 15 bases between them. Germline assignment: CDR1 SGHVS and CDR2 FNYEAQ.

The V and J genes are TRBV9 and TRBJ2-2, with D possibly TRBD2 on 5 matching bases. CDR1 and CDR2 (germline): SGDLS, YYNGEE. V dropped 0 bases and J dropped 6 bases, with 12 bases sitting between them. The CDR3 totals 15 residues. The CDR3 loop is CASSVAGNVAGELFF. In nucleotides, the CDR3 is TGTGCCAGCAGCGTAGCCGGGAACGTTGCCGGGGAGCTGTTTTTT.

This rearrangement joins TRBV12-5 to TRBJ1-6, with 8 bases identical to TRBD1. The CDR3 is 18 residues long. Germline V gene data show CDR1 as LGHNT and CDR2 as FRNRAP. The V and J ends lost 4 bases and 5 bases, in that order; junction bases with no gene match: 13. The CDR3 sequence: CASGWTGWTVADNSPLHF. CDR3 coding DNA: TGTGCTAGTGGTTGGACAGGGTGGACGGTTGCGGATAATTCACCCCTCCACTTT.

The rearrangement uses TRBV4-1 and TRBJ2-2; D is ambiguous. The CDR3 totals 15 residues. The germline CDR1 and CDR2 sequences are MGHRA and YSYEKL. V dropped 0 bases and J dropped 4 bases, with 9 bases sitting between them. As DNA, the CDR3 is TGCGCCAGCAGCCAAGAAAGAACGGGCACCGGGGAGCTGTTTTTT. Its translation is CASSQERTGTGELFF.

This chain connects TRBV2 to TRBJ2-3; 9 bases fit TRBD1. The V gene end was trimmed by 6 bases and the J gene end by 6 bases; junction bases not matched to a gene: 10. CDR1 and CDR2 (germline): SNHLY, FYNNEI. The CDR3 extends over 15 amino acids. The CDR3 reads CASSAPGQGPDTQYF. The CDR3 DNA is TGTGCCAGCAGCGCCCCGGGACAGGGACCCGATACGCAGTATTTT. The whole variable domain, remainder taken from reference TRBV2 and TRBJ2-3, is EPEVTQTPSHQVTQMGQEVILRCVPISNHLYFYWYRQILGQKVEFLVSFYNNEISEKSEIFDDQFSVERPDGSNFTLKIRSTKLEDSAMYFCASSAPGQGPDTQYFGPGTRLTVL.

The chain is built from TRBV9 and TRBJ1-1, with D hard to call. Germline CDR1 SGDLS, CDR2 YYNGEE. The V gene lost 7 bases and the J gene lost 2 bases, with 12 bases spanning the gap. CDR3 size: 13 residues. The CDR3 sequence: CASGYTLNTEAFF. In DNA form, the CDR3 reads TGTGCCAGCGGGTACACATTAAACACTGAAGCTTTCTTT.

J is TRBJ1-2 and V is TRBV7-9; maybe TRBD1 (5 bases). CDR3 size: 15 residues. The germline CDR1 and CDR2 sequences are SEHNR and FQNEAQ (reference sequence). The V gene lost 4 bases and the J gene lost 4 bases, with 16 bases spanning the gap. The CDR3 spells CASSSGLPGPYGYTF. In nucleotides, the CDR3 is TGTGCCAGCAGCTCGGGACTCCCGGGACCCTATGGCTACACCTTC.

V gene TRBV10-1 combines with J gene TRBJ1-1; D gene unclear. V lost 4 bases and J 4 bases, leaving 10 bases between the germline ends. The CDR3 loop spans 13 amino acids. Germline loops: CDR1 WNHNN, CDR2 SYGVQD (reference sequence). This CDR3 reads CASSVQRGTEAFF. The CDR3 DNA sequence: TGCGCCAGCAGTGTACAGCGAGGCACTGAAGCTTTCTTT.